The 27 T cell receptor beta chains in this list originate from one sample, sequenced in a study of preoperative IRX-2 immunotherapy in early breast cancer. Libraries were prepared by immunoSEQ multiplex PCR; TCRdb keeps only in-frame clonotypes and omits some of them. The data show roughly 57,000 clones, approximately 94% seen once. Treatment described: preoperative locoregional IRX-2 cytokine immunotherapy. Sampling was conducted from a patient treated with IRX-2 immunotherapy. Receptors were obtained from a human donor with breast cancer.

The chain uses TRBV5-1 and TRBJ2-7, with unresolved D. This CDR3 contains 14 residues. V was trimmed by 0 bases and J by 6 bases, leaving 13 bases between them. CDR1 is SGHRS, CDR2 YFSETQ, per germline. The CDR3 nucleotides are TGCGCCAGCAGCTTGGCCGCAGACGTTAGCGAGCAGTACTTC. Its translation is CASSLAADVSEQYF.

The CDR3 DNA is TGTGCCAGCATTGGTCCGACTCCCCGACGTAACACCGGGGAGCTGTTTTTT. Translated, it gives CASIGPTPRRNTGELFF. V gene TRBV21-1 combines with J gene TRBJ2-2; no check of the table's D call, TRBD2, against the DNA was made. TRBV21-1 is a pseudogene. The CDR3 totals 17 residues.

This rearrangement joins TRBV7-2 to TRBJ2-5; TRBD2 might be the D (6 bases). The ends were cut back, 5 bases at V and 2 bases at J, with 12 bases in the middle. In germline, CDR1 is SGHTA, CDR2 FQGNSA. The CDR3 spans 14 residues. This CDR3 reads CASSRPGVQETQYF. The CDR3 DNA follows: TGTGCCAGCAGCCGACCGGGGGTACAAGAGACCCAGTACTTC.

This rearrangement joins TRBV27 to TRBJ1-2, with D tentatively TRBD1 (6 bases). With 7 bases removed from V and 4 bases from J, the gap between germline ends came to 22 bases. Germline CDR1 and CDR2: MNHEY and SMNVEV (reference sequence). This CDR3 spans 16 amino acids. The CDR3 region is CASTLKGQGRTYGYTF. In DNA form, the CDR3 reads TGTGCCAGCACTCTGAAGGGGCAGGGGAGAACCTATGGCTACACCTTC.

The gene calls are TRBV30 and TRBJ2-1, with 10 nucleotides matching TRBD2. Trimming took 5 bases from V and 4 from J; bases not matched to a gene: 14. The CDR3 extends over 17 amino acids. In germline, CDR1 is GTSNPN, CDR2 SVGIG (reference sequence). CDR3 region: CAWGGASGSKKYNEQFF. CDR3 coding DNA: TGTGCCTGGGGAGGCGCTAGCGGGAGTAAAAAGTACAATGAGCAGTTCTTC.

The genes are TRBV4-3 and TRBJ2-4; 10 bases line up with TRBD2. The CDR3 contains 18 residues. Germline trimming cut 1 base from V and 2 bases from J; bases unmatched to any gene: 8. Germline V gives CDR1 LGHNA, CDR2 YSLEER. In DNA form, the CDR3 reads TGCGCCAGCAGCCAAGGTTGGAGGACTAGCGGTTCCAAAAACATTCAGTACTTC. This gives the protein CASSQGWRTSGSKNIQYF.

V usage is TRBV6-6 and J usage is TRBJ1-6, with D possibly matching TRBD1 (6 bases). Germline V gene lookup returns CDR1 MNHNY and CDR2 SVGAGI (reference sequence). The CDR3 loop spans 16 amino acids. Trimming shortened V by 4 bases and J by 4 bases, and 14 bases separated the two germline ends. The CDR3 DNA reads TGTGCCAGCAGTTTGTTGGGGGGCGGATATAATTCACCCCTCCACTTT. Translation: CASSLLGGGYNSPLHF.

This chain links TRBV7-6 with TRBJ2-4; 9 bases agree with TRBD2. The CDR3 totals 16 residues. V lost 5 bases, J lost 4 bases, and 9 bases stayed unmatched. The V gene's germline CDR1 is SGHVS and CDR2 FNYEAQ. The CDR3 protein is CASSELELAGKNIQYF. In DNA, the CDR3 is TGTGCCAGCAGCGAATTGGAACTAGCGGGTAAAAACATTCAGTACTTC.

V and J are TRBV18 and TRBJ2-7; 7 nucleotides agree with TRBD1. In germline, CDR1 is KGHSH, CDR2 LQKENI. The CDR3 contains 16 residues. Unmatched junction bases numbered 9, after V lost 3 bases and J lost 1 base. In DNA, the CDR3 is TGTGCCAGCTCACCCTTTGGGACAGACGCGTCCTACGAGCAGTACTTC. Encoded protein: CASSPFGTDASYEQYF. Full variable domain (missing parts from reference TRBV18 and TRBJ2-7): NAGVMQNPRHLVRRRGQEARLRCSPMKGHSHVYWYRQLPEEGLKFMVYLQKENIIDESGMPKERFSAEFPKEGPSILRIQQVVRGDSAAYFCASSPFGTDASYEQYFGPGTRLTVT.

CDR3 loop: CASSQRKGGSQPQHF. CDR3 coding DNA: TGCGCCAGCAGCCAACGAAAAGGGGGGTCTCAGCCCCAGCATTTT. The rearrangement joins TRBV4-1 to TRBJ1-5; D is perhaps TRBD1 (6 bases). Per the germline V gene, CDR1 is MGHRA and CDR2 is YSYEKL. With 2 bases removed from V and 6 bases from J, the gap between germline ends came to 14 bases. CDR3 length equals 15 residues.

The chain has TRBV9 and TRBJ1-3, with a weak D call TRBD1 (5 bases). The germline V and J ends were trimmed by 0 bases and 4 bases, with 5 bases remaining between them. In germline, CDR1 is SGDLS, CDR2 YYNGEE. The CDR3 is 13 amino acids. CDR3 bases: TGTGCCAGCAGCGTAGGGGGCGGAAACACCATATATTTT. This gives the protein CASSVGGGNTIYF.

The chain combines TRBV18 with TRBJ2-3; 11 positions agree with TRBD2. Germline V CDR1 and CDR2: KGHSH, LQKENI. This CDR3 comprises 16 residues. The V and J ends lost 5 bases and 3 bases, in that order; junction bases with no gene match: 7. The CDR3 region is CASSSPGLAVTDTQYF. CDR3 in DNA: TGTGCCAGCTCATCCCCGGGACTAGCGGTAACAGATACGCAGTATTTT.

The DNA of the CDR3 is TGCGCCAGCAGCCAGAGCTATGCCTACGAGCAGTACTTC. This translates into CASSQSYAYEQYF. The chain joins TRBV4-1 to TRBJ2-7; no firm D call. Trimming shortened V by 3 bases and J by 2 bases, and 8 bases separated the two germline ends. The CDR3 covers 13 residues. Germline values: CDR1 MGHRA, CDR2 YSYEKL.

Here the CDR3 reads CASNRGTGTSGNTIYF. In nucleotides, the CDR3 is TGTGCCAGCAACCGCGGTACAGGGACTTCTGGAAACACCATATATTTT. This rearrangement joins TRBV11-2 to TRBJ1-3; D possibly corresponds to TRBD1 (6 bases). Between the trimmed V and J ends, which lost 7 bases and 1 base, there was a span of 17 bases. CDR1 is SGHAT and CDR2 is FQNNGV in the germline V gene. The CDR3 has 16 residues.

The CDR3 DNA sequence: TGTGCCAGCAGCCAAGAGCTAGACGCGCGAGATACGCAGTATTTT. This translates into CASSQELDARDTQYF. The chain carries TRBV4-2 and TRBJ2-3; D gene ambiguous. The CDR3 runs to 15 residues. Trimming shortened V by 0 bases and J by 5 bases, and 12 bases separated the two germline ends. The germline V gene encodes CDR1 LGHNA and CDR2 YNFKEQ.

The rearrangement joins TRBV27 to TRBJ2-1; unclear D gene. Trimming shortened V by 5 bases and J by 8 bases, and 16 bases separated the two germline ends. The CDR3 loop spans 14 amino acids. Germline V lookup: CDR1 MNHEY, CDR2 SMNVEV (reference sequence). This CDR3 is CASSRPARWYEQFF. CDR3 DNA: TGTGCCAGCAGTCGCCCGGCGCGGTGGTATGAGCAGTTCTTC.

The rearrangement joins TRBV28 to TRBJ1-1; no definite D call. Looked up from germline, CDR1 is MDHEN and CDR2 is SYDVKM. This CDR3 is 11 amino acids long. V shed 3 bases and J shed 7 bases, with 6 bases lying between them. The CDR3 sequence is CASSLVGEAFF. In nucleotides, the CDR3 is TGTGCCAGCAGTTTGGTGGGTGAAGCTTTCTTT.

CDR3 bases: TGCGCCAGCAGCCCGAATGGTGGGACAGGGGTTGGTGAGACCCAGTACTTC. Translation gives CASSPNGGTGVGETQYF. The V and J genes are TRBV5-1 and TRBJ2-5, with 10 bases matching TRBD1. There are 17 residues in the CDR3. V lost 4 bases, J lost 5 bases, and 14 bases stayed unmatched. Germline lookup yields CDR1 SGHRS and CDR2 YFSETQ. The full variable domain, rest sourced from reference TRBV5-1 and TRBJ2-5, is KAGVTQTPRYLIKTRGQQVTLSCSPISGHRSVSWYQQTPGQGLQFLFEYFSETQRNKGNFPGRFSGRQFSNSRSEMNVSTLELGDSALYLCASSPNGGTGVGETQYFGPGTRLLVL.

The CDR3: CASSSGRGPTDTQYF. CDR3 in DNA: TGTGCCAGCAGTTCGGGCCGTGGGCCCACAGATACGCAGTATTTT. The V and J genes are TRBV2 and TRBJ2-3; unclear D gene. The CDR3 has 15 amino acids. Trimming removed 5 bases at V and 2 bases at J, with 14 bases between. The germline gives CDR1 SNHLY, CDR2 FYNNEI.

Here the CDR3 reads CASSLQFGRAGNTIYF. The DNA of the CDR3 is TGTGCCAGCAGCCTCCAATTTGGCAGGGCTGGAAACACCATATATTTT. V usage is TRBV7-2 and J usage is TRBJ1-3, with a tentative D call TRBD1 (5 bases). The CDR3 is 16 residues long. V lost 5 bases, J lost 2 bases, and 16 bases lay in between. Germline CDR1 and CDR2: SGHTA and FQGNSA.

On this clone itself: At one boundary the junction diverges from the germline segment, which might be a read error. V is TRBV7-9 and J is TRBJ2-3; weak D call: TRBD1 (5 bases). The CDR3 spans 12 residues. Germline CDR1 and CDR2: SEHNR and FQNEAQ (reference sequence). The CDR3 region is CASSLERGPWGF. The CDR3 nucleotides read TGTGCCAGCAGCTTAGAAAGGGGCCCATGGGGTTTT.

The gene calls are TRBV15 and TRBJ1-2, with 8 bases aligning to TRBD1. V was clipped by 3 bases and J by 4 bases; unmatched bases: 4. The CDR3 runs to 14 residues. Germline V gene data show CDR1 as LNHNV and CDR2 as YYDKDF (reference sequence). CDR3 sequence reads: CATSRAGGPYGYTF. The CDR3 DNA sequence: TGTGCCACCAGCAGGGCAGGGGGCCCCTATGGCTACACCTTC. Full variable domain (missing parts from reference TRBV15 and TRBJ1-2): DAMVIQNPRYQVTQFGKPVTLSCSQTLNHNVMYWYQQKSSQAPKLLFHYYDKDFNNEADTPDNFQSRRPNTSFCFLDIRSPGLGDTAMYLCATSRAGGPYGYTFGSGTRLTVV.

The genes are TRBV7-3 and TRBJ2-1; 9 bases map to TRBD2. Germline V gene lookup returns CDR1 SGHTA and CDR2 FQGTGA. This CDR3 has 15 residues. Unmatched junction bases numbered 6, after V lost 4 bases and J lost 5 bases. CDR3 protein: CASSSIAGADNEQFF. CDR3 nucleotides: TGTGCCAGCAGCTCAATAGCGGGAGCAGACAATGAGCAGTTCTTC.

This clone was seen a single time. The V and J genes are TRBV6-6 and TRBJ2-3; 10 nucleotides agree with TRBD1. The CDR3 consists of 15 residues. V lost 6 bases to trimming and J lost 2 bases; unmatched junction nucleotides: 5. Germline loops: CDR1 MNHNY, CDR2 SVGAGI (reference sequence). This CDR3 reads CASSRQGALTDTQYF. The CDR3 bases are TGTGCCAGCAGCCGACAGGGGGCCCTCACAGATACGCAGTATTTT.

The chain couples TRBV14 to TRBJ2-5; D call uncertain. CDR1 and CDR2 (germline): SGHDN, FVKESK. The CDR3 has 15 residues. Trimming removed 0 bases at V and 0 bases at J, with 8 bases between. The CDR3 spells CASSQDNPYQETQYF. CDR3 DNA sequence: TGTGCCAGCAGCCAAGACAACCCGTACCAAGAGACCCAGTACTTC.

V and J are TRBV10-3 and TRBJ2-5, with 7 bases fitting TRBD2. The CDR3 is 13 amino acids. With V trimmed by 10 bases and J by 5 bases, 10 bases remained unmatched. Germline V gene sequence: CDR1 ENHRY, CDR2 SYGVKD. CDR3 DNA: TGTGCCACCCTTAGCGGGTTGGGGGAGACCCAGTACTTC. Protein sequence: CATLSGLGETQYF.

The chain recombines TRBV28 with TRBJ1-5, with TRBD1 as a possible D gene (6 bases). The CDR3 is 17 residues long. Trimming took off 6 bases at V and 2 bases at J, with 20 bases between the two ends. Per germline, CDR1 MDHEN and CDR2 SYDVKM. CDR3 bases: TGTGCCAGCAGCCTAACAGGGAATCCGGCCGGCAATCAGCCCCAGCATTTT. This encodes CASSLTGNPAGNQPQHF. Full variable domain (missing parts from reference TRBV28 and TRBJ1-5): DVKVTQSSRYLVKRTGEKVFLECVQDMDHENMFWYRQDPGLGLRLIYFSYDVKMKEKGDIPEGYSVSREKKERFSLILESASTNQTSMYLCASSLTGNPAGNQPQHFGDGTRLSIL.